This T cell receptor beta chain was sequenced for a study of OX40 agonist ivuxolimab in advanced cancers. Describing the broader study: Ivuxolimab, which targeted the costimulatory receptor OX40 (CD134), was an agonistic, fully human IgG2 monoclonal antibody. Partial responses were achieved by three dose-escalation patients, of whom one had hepatocellular carcinoma and two had cutaneous melanoma. In the dose-escalation cohort, more than 75% of patients were male, and the mean age was approximately 60 years, with a range of roughly 23 to 85. Peripheral TCRbeta sequencing aimed to test whether ivuxolimab altered TCR sequence diversity and caused clonal T-cell expansion. The monotherapy dose-escalation portion (N ≈ 56 patients) of the phase I ivuxolimab trial is reported in the paper. Patients were allowed to have had prior anti-PD-1, anti-PD-L1 or anti-CTLA-4 therapy, and 30% to 50% of the dose-escalation patients had previously received checkpoint inhibitors. Intravenous ivuxolimab was administered to patients every 2 weeks at six dose levels: 0.01, 0.1, 0.3, 1.5, 3 and 10 mg/kg. Of the 50 to 55 dose-escalation patients, hepatocellular carcinoma was present in approximately 20, melanoma in around 15, renal cell carcinoma in 9 and head and neck cancer in 9.

Looking up the germline V gene (reference sequence) yields CDR1 SSHAT and CDR2 FNYEAQ. CDR3 length: 14 amino acids, cysteine to phenylalanine. CDR3 DNA only is kept here, 42 bases in frame from base 1. After removal of 6 bases from V and 5 bases from J, the junction retains 5 bases not matched to a gene. What the work shows at the level of the full study, not this receptor alone: After ivuxolimab, more expanded clones were found on average in CD8+ T cells than in CD4+ T cells. The antigen specificity of the clonally expanded peripheral T cells was not determined. Partial responders in the 0.1-3.0 mg/kg groups had among the lowest normalized peripheral clonal expansion, especially among CD8+ T cells. Low levels of normalized T-cell clonal expansion were also shown by some nonresponding patients. At doses of 0.1 to 3.0 mg/kg, clonal expansion of both CD4+ and CD8+ T cells in blood was seen between baseline and week 6.

For sequencing of the TCRbeta CDR3 region, genomic DNA was extracted from the sorted cells. The immunoSEQ Assay was used to sequence the TCRbeta CDR3 regions. TCRdb provides this immuneACCESS table in a form limited to in-frame rearrangements. Some clones are lacking; in checked studies, under half of them reflect an unresolved V gene, and why the rest are absent is not known. In this sample the table shows about 69,000 clones, 90% to 95% of which occur a single time. The top ten clones comprise about 0.3% of the sample. In this sample, this clone turned up once. Its binding antigen is unknown. Base qualities are not provided; no much larger clone lies one nucleotide away. The trial excluded patients who had a history of autoimmune disease or who were on systemic immunosuppression. In every dose cohort, peripheral blood was drawn for TCR sequencing at baseline, cycle 4 day 1, and cycle 7 day 1. The samples were taken from a phase I, first-in-human, multicenter, open-label dose-escalation trial of ivuxolimab. The trial enrolled adults with locally advanced or metastatic head and neck squamous cell, hepatocellular, melanoma or renal cell carcinoma. Before TCR sequencing, CD4+ and CD8+ T cells were separately sorted from peripheral blood.

This TCR was recovered from an adult with an advanced solid tumor such as melanoma, head and neck, liver or kidney cancer. The sample in question was CD4+ or CD8+ T cells sorted from blood, obtained in a trial of the OX40 agonist ivuxolimab. The rearrangement combines TRBV7-7 with TRBJ2-5; 11 bases in the middle match TRBD2. The CDR3 here reads CASSYSGREETQYF. At the DNA level, the sequence is TGTGCCAGCAGTTATAGCGGGAGGGAGGAGACCCAGTACTTC. Supplemented by the reference TRBV7-7 and TRBJ2-5 proteins around the CDR3, the complete variable domain is GAGVSQSPRYKVTKRGQDVTLRCDPISSHATLYWYQQALGQGPEFLTYFNYEAQPDKSGLPSDRFSAERPEGSISTLTIQRTEQRDSAMYRCASSYSGREETQYFGPGTRLLVL.